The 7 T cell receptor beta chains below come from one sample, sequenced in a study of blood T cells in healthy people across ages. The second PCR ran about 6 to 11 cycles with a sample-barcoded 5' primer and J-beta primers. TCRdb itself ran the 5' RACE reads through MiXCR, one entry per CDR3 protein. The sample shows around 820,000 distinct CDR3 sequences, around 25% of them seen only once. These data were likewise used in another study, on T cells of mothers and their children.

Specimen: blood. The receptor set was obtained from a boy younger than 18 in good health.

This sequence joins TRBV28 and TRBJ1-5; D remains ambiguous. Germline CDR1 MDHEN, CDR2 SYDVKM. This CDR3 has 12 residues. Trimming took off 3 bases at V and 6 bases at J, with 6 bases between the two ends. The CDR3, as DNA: TGTGCCAGCAGTTTTGCCGTTCAGCCCCAGCATTTT. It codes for CASSFAVQPQHF. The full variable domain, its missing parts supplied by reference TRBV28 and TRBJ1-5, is DVKVTQSSRYLVKRTGEKVFLECVQDMDHENMFWYRQDPGLGLRLIYFSYDVKMKEKGDIPEGYSVSREKKERFSLILESASTNQTSMYLCASSFAVQPQHFGDGTRLSIL.

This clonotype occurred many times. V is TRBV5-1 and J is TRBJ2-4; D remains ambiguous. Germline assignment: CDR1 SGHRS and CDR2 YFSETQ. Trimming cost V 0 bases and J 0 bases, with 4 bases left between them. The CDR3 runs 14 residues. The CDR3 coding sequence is TGCGCCAGCAGCTTGGCACTAGCCAAAAACATTCAGTACTTC. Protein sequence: CASSLALAKNIQYF.

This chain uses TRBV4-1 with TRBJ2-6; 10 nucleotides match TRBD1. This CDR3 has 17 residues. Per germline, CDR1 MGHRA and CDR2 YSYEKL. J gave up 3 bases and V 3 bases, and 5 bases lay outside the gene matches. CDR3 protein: CASSQTGGGYGANVLTF. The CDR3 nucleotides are TGCGCCAGCAGCCAGACAGGGGGCGGATATGGGGCCAACGTCCTGACTTTC.

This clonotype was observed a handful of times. CDR3 sequence: CASSSFGGGPERLTDTQYF. In DNA, the CDR3 is TGTGCCAGCAGCTCGTTTGGGGGCGGGCCCGAACGTCTCACAGATACGCAGTATTTT. The chain employs TRBV7-3 and TRBJ2-3; perhaps TRBD1 as D (6 bases). Germline CDR1 reads SGHTA; CDR2 reads FQGTGA. The CDR3 runs 19 residues. Trimming took off 4 bases at V and 2 bases at J, with 25 bases between the two ends.

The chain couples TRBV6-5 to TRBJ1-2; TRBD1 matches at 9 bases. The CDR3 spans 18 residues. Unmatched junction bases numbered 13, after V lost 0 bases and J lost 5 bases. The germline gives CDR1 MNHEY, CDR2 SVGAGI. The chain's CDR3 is CASSYSGTGNIRGYGYTF. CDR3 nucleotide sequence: TGTGCCAGCAGTTACTCTGGGACAGGGAATATTCGGGGGTATGGCTACACCTTC.

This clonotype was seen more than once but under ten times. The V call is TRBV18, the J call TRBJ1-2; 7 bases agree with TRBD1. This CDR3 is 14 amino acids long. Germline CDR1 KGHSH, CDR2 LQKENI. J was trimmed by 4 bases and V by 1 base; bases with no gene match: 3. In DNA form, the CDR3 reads TGTGCCAGCTCACCACGGAGGGACAGCTATGGCTACACCTTC. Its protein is CASSPRRDSYGYTF.

CDR3 loop: CASSLESGGTDTQYF. The CDR3 DNA sequence: TGTGCCAGCAGTTTAGAGAGCGGGGGTACAGATACGCAGTATTTT. The chain employs TRBV28 and TRBJ2-3; 8 bases line up with TRBD2. CDR1 is MDHEN, CDR2 SYDVKM, per germline. This CDR3 is built from 15 residues. V gave up 2 bases and J gave up 3 bases; unmatched junction bases: 4.